Listed below are T cell receptor beta chains from one sample, sequenced in a study of blood T cell repertoires in COVID-19. Only in-frame clones appear in the TCRdb table, and some are missing; sequencing was by immunoSEQ multiplex PCR. In the table there are around 230,000 clones, 75% to 90% of which are singletons. The sample comprised PBMCs or T cells enriched from blood (not recorded which). These receptors all come from a woman aged 40 to 49 with acute COVID-19. The CDR3 runs from the conserved cysteine through the conserved F or W. The D gene is left open where the match is weak. Some rows mark clone size as missing; the rest say once, few, many or name a class of expanded clone.

CDR3 DNA	CDR3 protein	V gene	J gene	D gene	clone size
TGTGCCAGCAGCCGAGACAGGGACCACGAGCAGTACTTC	CASSRDRDHEQYF	TRBV5-6	TRBJ2-7	TRBD1	NA
TGTGCCAGCAGCGTTTGGGACAGGGTAGGTCAGCCCCAGCATTTT	CASSVWDRVGQPQHF	TRBV9	TRBJ1-5	TRBD1	NA
TGTGCCAGCAGCTTGAGAGGACAGCTCCTTAGCACAGATACGCAGTATTTT	CASSLRGQLLSTDTQYF	TRBV5-4	TRBJ2-3	NA	NA
TGTGCCAGCAGCTCGGGACAGGGGGCAGTTGGAAACACCATATATTTT	CASSSGQGAVGNTIYF	TRBV7-9	TRBJ1-3	TRBD1	NA
TGTGCCAGCAGCGTCGGGACAGGAAGCAATCAGCCCCAGCATTTT	CASSVGTGSNQPQHF	TRBV9	TRBJ1-5	TRBD1	NA
TGCGCCAGCAGCAGGGGACAGGGGAACACTGAAGCTTTCTTT	CASSRGQGNTEAFF	TRBV5-1	TRBJ1-1	TRBD1	few
TGCGCCAGCAACGGACTGGAGAACTATGGCTACACCTTC	CASNGLENYGYTF	TRBV10-2	TRBJ1-2	NA	few
TGCGCCAGCAGAGGCGGGGGGGCGAACGAGCAGTACTTC	CASRGGGANEQYF	TRBV10-2	TRBJ2-7	TRBD2	NA
TGCGCCAGCAGTGTGGACAGGGGGCGCAACACTGAAGCTTTCTTT	CASSVDRGRNTEAFF	TRBV10-2	TRBJ1-1	TRBD1	few
TGTGCCACCAGTGATACCCGCGGACAGGGGACCTATGGCTACACCTTC	CATSDTRGQGTYGYTF	TRBV24-1	TRBJ1-2	TRBD1	NA
TGTGCCAGTACCCTGGGGAGGAACTTTAAATCGAATGAAAAACTGTTTTTT	CASTLGRNFKSNEKLFF	TRBV19	TRBJ1-4	NA	NA
TGTGCCAGCTCACTGAGACTAGCGGGGGCCAACGGCAATGAGCAGTTCTTC	CASSLRLAGANGNEQFF	TRBV18	TRBJ2-1	TRBD2	once
TGTGCCAGCAGTGCGGGACAGGGCTGGCACGGCTACACCTTC	CASSAGQGWHGYTF	TRBV2	TRBJ1-2	TRBD1	NA
TGTGCCAGCAGCCATACCTCCGCAGGGGGCTCCAGCCAGCCCCAGCATTTT	CASSHTSAGGSSQPQHF	TRBV3-1/TRBV3-2	TRBJ1-5	TRBD1	NA
TGCGCCAGCGGGTCGGACAGTTATAATTCACCCCTCCACTTT	CASGSDSYNSPLHF	TRBV5-1	TRBJ1-6	NA	NA
TGTGCCAGCAGCAGAGCAATGACAGGGGGGACTGAAGCTTTCTTT	CASSRAMTGGTEAFF	TRBV5-6	TRBJ1-1	TRBD1	NA
TGTGCCAGCAGCCGGTTCACCGGTTCCATGCGGTCGGCTAACTATGGCTACACCTTC	CASSRFTGSMRSANYGYTF	TRBV3-1/TRBV3-2	TRBJ1-2	NA	NA
TGTGCCAGCAGCTTATTTCGCGTGGCTAGCGGGGGGGCCTCGGAGACCCAGTACTTC	CASSLFRVASGGASETQYF	TRBV7-2	TRBJ2-5	TRBD2	NA
TGTGCCAGCAGTTGGACAGGGGGAAGCTCCTACGAGCAGTACTTC	CASSWTGGSSYEQYF	TRBV16	TRBJ2-7	TRBD1	NA
TGCGCCAGCAGCTTTCAAACTAAACTAGCGGGGTCTGCAGATACGCAGTATTTT	CASSFQTKLAGSADTQYF	TRBV5-1	TRBJ2-3	TRBD2	NA
TGCGCCGTCACCATTGACAGTTTTCAGCCCCAGCATTTT	CAVTIDSFQPQHF	TRBV5-1	TRBJ1-5	NA	NA
TGTGCCAGCAGCCAAGAATCCAGGAGGGATCCGTTGGGCTACACCTTC	CASSQESRRDPLGYTF	TRBV14	TRBJ1-2	NA	NA
TGTGCCAGCTCACCACCGTTCGGGGTATTCGGTGACTATGGCTACACCTTC	CASSPPFGVFGDYGYTF	TRBV18	TRBJ1-2	NA	NA
TGTGCCAGCAGCCAGGGGTTTCAGCCCCAGCATTTT	CASSQGFQPQHF	TRBV6-6	TRBJ1-5	NA	NA
TGTGCCAGCAGCCAATTTATTGCTGGGGCAACCTATGGCTACACCTTC	CASSQFIAGATYGYTF	TRBV3-1/TRBV3-2	TRBJ1-2	NA	NA
TGCAGTGCTAGACTTGTCGAGACCCAGTACTTC	CSARLVETQYF	TRBV20-1	TRBJ2-5	NA	NA
TGTGCCAGCAGGCTAGCGCCGGGCACAGATACGCAGTATTTT	CASRLAPGTDTQYF	TRBV27	TRBJ2-3	NA	NA
TGTGCCAGCAGCTTTTTTGACAGGCCTAACTATGGCTACACCTTC	CASSFFDRPNYGYTF	TRBV5-4	TRBJ1-2	NA	NA
TGCGCCAGCAGCTTGGACCCCGGACAGGCGAACTATGGCTACACCTTC	CASSLDPGQANYGYTF	TRBV5-1	TRBJ1-2	TRBD1	NA
TGCGCCAGCAGCTTCGAGGATAATGGCTACACCTTC	CASSFEDNGYTF	TRBV5-1	TRBJ1-2	NA	NA
TGTGCCAGCAGCTTATCCCCGGGACTAGGCCCCACAGATACGCAGTATTTT	CASSLSPGLGPTDTQYF	TRBV7-9	TRBJ2-3	TRBD2	NA
TGTGCCACCAATCGAAAACAGGGCCAGGAGACCCAGTACTTC	CATNRKQGQETQYF	TRBV5-4	TRBJ2-5	NA	few
TGTGCCAGCAGTTACTCACCAGAAAACTATGGCTACACCTTC	CASSYSPENYGYTF	TRBV6-6	TRBJ1-2	NA	NA
TGTGCCAGCAGTTCCCCAGAGGGTAGAAATCAGCCCCAGCATTTT	CASSSPEGRNQPQHF	TRBV28	TRBJ1-5	NA	NA
TGTGCCAGCAGGGCAAGCGGGGGGGCCTACAATGAGCAGTTCTTC	CASRASGGAYNEQFF	TRBV7-9	TRBJ2-1	TRBD2	NA
TGTGCCTGGACCCCCAATAATTCACCCCTCCACTTT	CAWTPNNSPLHF	TRBV30	TRBJ1-6	NA	once
TGTGCCAGCAGCTCTTACGGGGGGGGTGCGGCCAAAAACATTCAGTACTTC	CASSSYGGGAAKNIQYF	TRBV3-1/TRBV3-2	TRBJ2-4	TRBD2	NA
TGTGCCACCAGTGATTTGAACAGGGGGCTTGGCACAGATACGCAGTATTTT	CATSDLNRGLGTDTQYF	TRBV24-1	TRBJ2-3	TRBD1	NA
TGTGCCAGCAGTTTTATAAGCGGCGTTGACCAGTACTTC	CASSFISGVDQYF	TRBV12-3/TRBV12-4	TRBJ2-5	NA	NA
TGTGCCAGCAGCCCACAGGGAACCGCTCGAGTTGGCTACACCTTC	CASSPQGTARVGYTF	TRBV2	TRBJ1-2	NA	NA
TGTGCCAGCAGTTTAGGTAGGGGCCCGTCGGGAGAGACCCAGTACTTC	CASSLGRGPSGETQYF	TRBV27	TRBJ2-5	NA	NA
TGTGCTAGTGGTTTGGGACAGGGGGTCCTCTACGAGCAGTACTTC	CASGLGQGVLYEQYF	TRBV12-5	TRBJ2-7	TRBD1	NA
TGTGCCAGTAGTGACAGCCCGGGCTATGGCTACACCTTC	CASSDSPGYGYTF	TRBV19	TRBJ1-2	NA	NA
TGTGCCAGCAGCGTTGGACAGGGTTTGACACCCCTCCACTTT	CASSVGQGLTPLHF	TRBV9	TRBJ1-6	TRBD1	few
TGTGCCTGGAGTGGGGACAGAAAATCATACTATGGCTACACCTTC	CAWSGDRKSYYGYTF	TRBV30	TRBJ1-2	TRBD1	few
TGCGCCAGCAGCCAACCGGCAACAGGGGTGGAAGAAAAACTGTTTTTT	CASSQPATGVEEKLFF	TRBV4-1	TRBJ1-4	TRBD1	NA
TGTGCCAGCAGTTTAAGGACAGATTCACCCCTCCACTTT	CASSLRTDSPLHF	TRBV6-5	TRBJ1-6	NA	NA
TGTGCCAGCAGCTCCGACAGTTTTCGGCAGCCCCAGCATTTT	CASSSDSFRQPQHF	TRBV7-9	TRBJ1-5	NA	few
TGTGCCAGCTCACCACCCGAAGGGGCCACTGAAGCTTTCTTT	CASSPPEGATEAFF	TRBV18	TRBJ1-1	NA	NA
TGTGCCAGCAGCCCTCGCGGTTTGCCAGGGCCCAACTATGGCTACACCTTC	CASSPRGLPGPNYGYTF	TRBV27	TRBJ1-2	NA	NA
TGTGCCAGCAGCGTAGCCCAGGGTCTCAATGAGCAGTTCTTC	CASSVAQGLNEQFF	TRBV9	TRBJ2-1	NA	many
TGTGCCATGACAAGAATAAGGGGCTACACCTTC	CAMTRIRGYTF	TRBV2	TRBJ1-2	NA	once
TGTGCCAGCAGCGCGGTCCAGGGGGCCGGCGGGGAGCTGTTTTTT	CASSAVQGAGGELFF	TRBV7-3	TRBJ2-2	TRBD1	NA
TGTGCCAGCAGCTTGGAAATCGACAGGGGCAATCAGCCCCAGCATTTT	CASSLEIDRGNQPQHF	TRBV5-6	TRBJ1-5	TRBD1	NA
TGTGCCAGCAGTTTATTGGTTCGGGATGTAGATGGCTACACCTTC	CASSLLVRDVDGYTF	TRBV28	TRBJ1-2	NA	NA